The 4 T cell receptor beta chains presented below share a single source sample, sequenced in a study of blood T cell repertoires in COVID-19. The table came from immunoSEQ multiplex PCR; TCRdb's copy has only in-frame clones and leaves some out. The sample lists around 470,000 clones; about 90% were seen once. The material sequenced was PBMCs or T cells enriched from blood (not recorded which). All receptors come from a man younger than 35 who had recovered from COVID-19.

The chain has TRBV13 and TRBJ2-1, with TRBD2 matching over 7 bases. Germline V gene sequence: CDR1 PRHDT, CDR2 FYEKMQ (reference sequence). Losses at the gene ends were 2 bases for V and 9 bases for J; bases not matched to a gene: 1. The CDR3 consists of 12 residues. The CDR3 loop reads CASSLLAAEQFF. CDR3 coding DNA: TGTGCCAGCAGCTTACTAGCGGCTGAGCAGTTCTTC.

This clone came up a few times. This chain uses TRBV19 with TRBJ1-2; TRBD1 might be the D (5 bases). Trimming removed 4 bases at V and 4 bases at J, with 19 bases between. The CDR3 has 16 residues. The germline CDR1 and CDR2 sequences are LNHDA and SQIVND (reference sequence). The CDR3 is CASSRDSGPGGYGYTF. The CDR3 DNA reads TGTGCCAGTAGTAGGGACTCCGGGCCAGGAGGCTATGGCTACACCTTC.

V gene TRBV29-1 combines with J gene TRBJ1-2; 7 bases line up with TRBD1. Per the germline V gene, CDR1 is SQVTM and CDR2 is ANQGSEA. The J segment lost 10 bases and the V segment lost 6 bases, leaving 11 bases of the junction unmatched. The CDR3 runs to 12 residues. This CDR3 is CSVDQGVRDYTF. In DNA form, the CDR3 reads TGCAGCGTCGATCAGGGGGTAAGGGACTACACCTTC. Variable domain in full (rest from reference TRBV29-1 and TRBJ1-2): SAVISQKPSRDICQRGTSLTIQCQVDSQVTMMFWYRQQPGQSLTLIATANQGSEATYESGFVIDKFPISRPNLTFSTLTVSNMSPEDSSIYLCSVDQGVRDYTFGSGTRLTVV.

V gene TRBV2 combines with J gene TRBJ1-3; no clear D. Germline assignment: CDR1 SNHLY and CDR2 FYNNEI. V shed 9 bases and J shed 0 bases, with 12 bases lying between them. CDR3 length equals 14 residues. CDR3 sequence: CASIVTLSGNTIYF. The CDR3 DNA follows: TGTGCCAGTATAGTAACTCTCTCTGGAAACACCATATATTTT.